These 32 T cell receptor beta chains originate from one sample sequenced in a study of response to subunit inactivated influenza vaccine. TCRdb passed the RT-PCR reads through MiXCR, listing each CDR3 protein once. The data show 400,000 to 550,000 distinct CDR3 sequences, around 25% seen once. Source: CD4+ T cells sorted from PBMCs, taken 5 to 6 days after vaccination. The source is a man aged 50-59 years who received an inactivated influenza vaccine.

This clonotype was seen more than once but under ten times. The rearrangement joins TRBV20-1 to TRBJ1-4; D remains ambiguous. The V gene's germline CDR1 is DFQATT and CDR2 SNEGSKA (reference sequence). V gave up 6 bases and J gave up 5 bases, with 10 bases separating them. This CDR3 region has 12 residues. The CDR3 DNA follows: TGCAGTGCCTCCGGGTCCAATGAAAAACTGTTTTTT. This encodes CSASGSNEKLFF.

In its sample, this clonotype was seen a few times. The chain links TRBV5-6 to TRBJ1-1, with 7 bases identical to TRBD1. The CDR3 runs 16 residues. V shed 4 bases, J shed 1 base, and the junction held 10 bases outside the gene matches. Germline CDR1 reads SGHDT; CDR2 reads YYEEEE. This CDR3 reads CASSRSRQGPNTEAFF. The CDR3 nucleotides are TGTGCCAGCAGCCGCTCGAGACAGGGCCCGAACACTGAAGCTTTCTTT.

The genes are TRBV4-3 and TRBJ2-4; D perhaps matches TRBD1 (5 bases). Deletions cut 2 bases from V and 6 bases from J, with 11 bases between. Germline V gene lookup returns CDR1 LGHNA and CDR2 YSLEER. The CDR3 spans 14 residues. The CDR3 sequence: CASSQTTQGNIQYF. DNA for the CDR3: TGCGCCAGCAGCCAAACTACCCAGGGAAACATTCAGTACTTC.

J is TRBJ2-7 and V is TRBV7-6; 8 bases align to TRBD1. Trimming removed 3 bases from V and 2 bases from J; junction bases left unmatched: 9. The CDR3 has 16 amino acids. Germline V CDR1 and CDR2: SGHVS, FNYEAQ. Written as DNA, the CDR3 is TGTGCCAGCAGCTTGGGGAGGACAGGGAGTGCCTACGAGCAGTACTTC. Its translation is CASSLGRTGSAYEQYF.

The sample holds many counts of this clonotype. V is TRBV7-2 and J is TRBJ2-5; TRBD1 matches at 7 bases. The ends lost 5 bases at V and 3 bases at J; junction bases unmatched: 6. CDR3 length: 14 residues. Germline CDR1 SGHTA, CDR2 FQGNSA. CDR3 residues: CASSPGTAEETQYF. Here the CDR3 DNA reads TGTGCCAGCAGCCCCGGGACAGCAGAAGAGACCCAGTACTTC.

This clonotype turned up a few times. The chain couples TRBV5-1 to TRBJ2-7; 8 bases are a match to TRBD1. Germline values: CDR1 SGHRS, CDR2 YFSETQ. Unmatched junction bases numbered 4, after V lost 1 base and J lost 4 bases. This CDR3 spans 14 amino acids. The CDR3 spells CASSLQGAFYEQYF. Here the CDR3 DNA reads TGCGCCAGCAGCTTGCAGGGGGCGTTTTACGAGCAGTACTTC.

This clonotype was detected only a few times. The genes are TRBV4-1 and TRBJ2-1; 7 nucleotides match TRBD2. The CDR3 has 16 amino acids. V gave up 3 bases and J gave up 8 bases; unmatched junction bases: 13. Germline V gene data show CDR1 as MGHRA and CDR2 as YSYEKL. DNA of the CDR3: TGCGCCAGCAGCCACTTTAGCGGGCGGGAAGCGGATGAGCAGTTCTTC. This encodes CASSHFSGREADEQFF.

The CDR3 DNA follows: TGTGCCAGCAGTGGACAGGCGCACCCGTACAATGAGCAGTTCTTC. It is translated as CASSGQAHPYNEQFF. This rearrangement joins TRBV12-3 or TRBV12-4 to TRBJ2-1, with 7 bases lining up with TRBD1. V gave up 5 bases and J gave up 4 bases; unmatched junction bases: 8. This CDR3 has 15 amino acids.

V usage is TRBV7-3 and J usage is TRBJ2-1; unclear D gene. With 2 bases removed from V and 5 bases from J, the gap between germline ends came to 7 bases. The CDR3 totals 13 residues. The germline gives CDR1 SGHTA, CDR2 FQGTGA. The DNA for the CDR3 is TGTGCCAGCAGCTTATCCTCTAACAATGAGCAGTTCTTC. Translation gives CASSLSSNNEQFF.

V is TRBV20-1 and J is TRBJ2-3; a possible D gene is TRBD2 (5 bases). Trimming took off 6 bases at V and 4 bases at J, with 26 bases between the two ends. The CDR3 loop spans 17 amino acids. CDR1 and CDR2 from the germline V gene are DFQATT and SNEGSKA (reference sequence). The CDR3 spells CSAPLRQYGVGPDTQYF. CDR3 in DNA: TGCAGTGCCCCGCTGCGACAATACGGGGTGGGCCCAGATACGCAGTATTTT.

The chain carries TRBV6-2 or TRBV6-3 and TRBJ2-7, with D perhaps being TRBD1 or TRBD2 (5 bases each). Germline CDR1 and CDR2: MNHEY and SVGEGT. The CDR3 totals 14 residues. Trimming pared 6 bases from V and 0 bases from J, leaving 12 bases between. DNA of the CDR3: TGTGCCAGCAGCTCGGGGCCTCTCTCCTACGAGCAGTACTTC. Encoded protein: CASSSGPLSYEQYF.

A few counts support this clonotype. The chain carries TRBV20-1 and TRBJ2-7, with 8 bases identical to TRBD1. Germline assignment: CDR1 DFQATT and CDR2 SNEGSKA (reference sequence). This CDR3 comprises 15 residues. Trimming at V came to 4 bases and at J to 7 bases, leaving 15 bases not matched to a gene. This CDR3 reads CSATPPNRGAREQYF. The DNA of the CDR3 is TGCAGTGCTACCCCCCCCAACAGGGGGGCCCGGGAGCAGTACTTC.

This clonotype was detected a few times. This sequence joins TRBV5-1 and TRBJ2-5; D remains unclear. Germline CDR1 reads SGHRS; CDR2 reads YFSETQ. This CDR3 is 13 amino acids long. V was cut by 4 bases and J by 3 bases, with 10 bases left in between. CDR3 nucleotide sequence: TGCGCCAGCAGCCTAAGGATCGAAGAGACCCAGTACTTC. Encoded protein: CASSLRIEETQYF.

The chain is built from TRBV3-1 and TRBJ2-3; D is perhaps TRBD1 (5 bases). This CDR3 region has 13 residues. From germline, CDR1 is LGHDT and CDR2 YNNKEL (reference sequence). V lost 1 base to trimming and J lost 7 bases, with 9 bases between them. The CDR3 DNA follows: TGTGCCAGCAGCCAAGGAAAGGGGTATACGCAGTATTTT. Residues: CASSQGKGYTQYF.

In its sample, this clonotype was seen a few times. This chain uses TRBV13 with TRBJ2-5, with D uncertain. The CDR3 consists of 14 residues. Trimming removed 2 bases from V and 5 bases from J, with 12 bases in between. The germline gives CDR1 PRHDT, CDR2 FYEKMQ (reference sequence). CDR3 DNA sequence: TGTGCCAGCAGCTTACTCCACGAGTTCGAGACCCAGTACTTC. This sequence encodes CASSLLHEFETQYF.

CDR3 amino acids: CASFKTTGINTEAFF. The DNA of the CDR3 is TGTGCCAGCTTCAAAACGACCGGGATCAACACTGAAGCTTTCTTT. The genes are TRBV7-2 and TRBJ1-1; D is unresolved. This CDR3 comprises 15 residues. Germline V gene sequence: CDR1 SGHTA, CDR2 FQGNSA. The V end was cut by 8 bases, the J end by 2 bases, with 18 bases between.

This clonotype came up a few times. The V gene is TRBV29-1, the J gene TRBJ2-2, with 12 nucleotides matching TRBD1. This CDR3 has 16 amino acids. Trimming removed 4 bases from V and 7 bases from J; junction bases left unmatched: 10. Germline values: CDR1 SQVTM, CDR2 ANQGSEA. CDR3 sequence reads: CSVGSAGTGGGGELFF. The CDR3 DNA follows: TGCAGCGTTGGGAGTGCCGGGACAGGGGGCGGCGGGGAGCTGTTTTTT.

The CDR3 DNA sequence: TGTGCCAGCAGCCAAGATCGCGGCGCTAGCTCCTACAATGAGCAGTTCTTC. Its translation is CASSQDRGASSYNEQFF. The chain employs TRBV3-1 and TRBJ2-1; D is undetermined. Germline V lookup: CDR1 LGHDT, CDR2 YNNKEL (reference sequence). V was pared by 0 bases and J by 0 bases, with 12 bases between. The CDR3 is made up of 17 amino acids.

The chain combines TRBV11-1 with TRBJ2-3, with TRBD1 identical over 9 bases. The CDR3 is 21 residues long. Germline-derived CDR1 and CDR2 are SGHAT and FQDESV (reference sequence). V lost 2 bases and J lost 0; bases outside the gene matches: 18. CDR3 loop: CASSLWLGQGIKRSSTDTQYF. The CDR3 DNA is TGTGCCAGCAGCTTATGGTTAGGACAGGGGATAAAGCGGAGTAGCACAGATACGCAGTATTTT. The complete variable domain, with remaining parts taken from reference TRBV11-1 and TRBJ2-3, reads EAEVAQSPRYKITEKSQAVAFWCDPISGHATLYWYRQILGQGPELLVQFQDESVVDDSQLPKDRFSAERLKGVDSTLKIQPAELGDSAMYLCASSLWLGQGIKRSSTDTQYFGPGTRLTVL.

The sample holds many counts of this clonotype. The chain recombines TRBV19 with TRBJ2-1; unclear D gene. Germline assignment: CDR1 LNHDA and CDR2 SQIVND (reference sequence). This CDR3 is 12 amino acids long. Trimming cost V 5 bases and J 2 bases, with 4 bases left between them. CDR3 in DNA: TGTGCCAGTAGTCTCCCCTACAATGAGCAGTTCTTC. This sequence encodes CASSLPYNEQFF.

This clonotype was picked up one time. The V and J genes are TRBV7-3 and TRBJ2-1; D could derive from TRBD1 or TRBD2 (5 bases each). The CDR3 consists of 13 residues. V dropped 4 bases and J dropped 10 bases, with 14 bases sitting between them. Germline V lookup: CDR1 SGHTA, CDR2 FQGTGA. CDR3 in amino acids: CASSSYSGTEQFF. The DNA of the CDR3 is TGTGCCAGCAGCTCGTACTCCGGGACCGAGCAGTTCTTC. The full variable domain, in which reference TRBV7-3 and TRBJ2-1 provide the parts outside the CDR3, is GAGVSQTPSNKVTEKGKYVELRCDPISGHTALYWYRQSLGQGPEFLIYFQGTGAADDSGLPNDRFFAVRPEGSVSTLKIQRTERGDSAVYLCASSSYSGTEQFFGPGTRLTVL.

This clonotype has at least ten counts. This chain links TRBV3-1 with TRBJ1-2; no clear D. The CDR3 sequence is 12 residues long. From germline, CDR1 is LGHDT and CDR2 YNNKEL (reference sequence). The V and J ends lost 1 base and 11 bases respectively, with 11 bases between them. DNA for the CDR3: TGTGCCAGCAGCCAAGGGACCGCCCGATACACCTTC. It translates to CASSQGTARYTF. Full variable domain (outside the CDR3, taken from reference TRBV3-1 and TRBJ1-2): DTAVSQTPKYLVTQMGNDKSIKCEQNLGHDTMYWYKQDSKKFLKIMFSYNNKELIINETVPNRFSPKSPDKAHLNLHINSLELGDSAVYFCASSQGTARYTFGSGTRLTVV.

The chain recombines TRBV3-1 with TRBJ2-1, with D possibly matching TRBD1 (6 bases). Germline values: CDR1 LGHDT, CDR2 YNNKEL (reference sequence). The V end was cut by 1 base, the J end by 1 base, with 14 bases between. The CDR3 contains 17 residues. CDR3 DNA: TGTGCCAGCAGCCAAGTATCAGGGGCTGGATCCTACAATGAGCAGTTCTTC. Its protein product is CASSQVSGAGSYNEQFF.

The V gene is TRBV24-1, the J gene TRBJ2-1; D might be TRBD2 (6 bases). V dropped 3 bases and J dropped 4 bases, with 12 bases sitting between them. Per germline, CDR1 KGHDR and CDR2 SFDVKD. The CDR3 has 15 residues. In nucleotides, the CDR3 is TGTGCCACCAGTGATGCCCAGCGGGCTTACAATGAGCAGTTCTTC. It encodes CATSDAQRAYNEQFF.

This clonotype was recorded a few times. The chain recombines TRBV20-1 with TRBJ2-7, with 10 bases fitting TRBD2. This CDR3 contains 14 residues. The trim removed 4 bases at V and 0 bases at J, leaving 3 bases unmatched. The germline CDR1 and CDR2 sequences are DFQATT and SNEGSKA (reference sequence). Here the CDR3 reads CSATGLADSYEQYF. CDR3 nucleotides: TGCAGTGCTACCGGACTAGCGGACTCCTACGAGCAGTACTTC.

On this clonotype itself: Relative to the germline gene, one junction end is altered; a read error may explain this. The chain combines TRBV28 with TRBJ2-5, with a weak D call TRBD1 (6 bases). There are 12 residues in the CDR3. Germline V CDR1 and CDR2: MDHEN, SYDVKM. CDR3 sequence reads: CATGTGLEIQYF. CDR3 DNA sequence: TGTGCCACCGGAACAGGGCTGGAGATCCAGTACTTC.

The sample holds a few counts of this clonotype. The chain couples TRBV5-6 to TRBJ2-5; TRBD1 agrees at 9 bases. Trimming at V came to 4 bases and at J to 5 bases, leaving 6 bases not matched to a gene. This CDR3 comprises 14 residues. Germline assignment: CDR1 SGHDT and CDR2 YYEEEE. As DNA, the CDR3 is TGTGCCAGCAGCCGACGGACAGGGGTGGAGACCCAGTACTTC. It codes for CASSRRTGVETQYF.

The CDR3 region has the DNA TGCAGTGCTAGGGGTGGCGGGGGGGGCTCCTACGAGCAGTACTTC. Residues: CSARGGGGGSYEQYF. The J gene is TRBJ2-7, the V gene TRBV20-1; TRBD2 agrees at 9 bases. V lost 3 bases, J lost 0 bases, and 6 bases stayed unmatched. The length of the CDR3 is 15 residues. Germline values: CDR1 DFQATT, CDR2 SNEGSKA (reference sequence).

The chain recombines TRBV4-2 with TRBJ2-3, with D possibly being TRBD2 (5 bases). The CDR3 has 15 amino acids. Germline CDR1 reads LGHNA; CDR2 reads YNFKEQ. V lost 0 bases and J lost 4, with 11 bases in between. CDR3 loop: CASSQDLKRADTQYF. CDR3 nucleotide sequence: TGTGCCAGCAGCCAAGATCTGAAGAGGGCAGATACGCAGTATTTT.

The chain recombines TRBV18 with TRBJ1-1; D gene uncertain. Trimming removed 1 base from V and 9 bases from J, with 9 bases in between. This CDR3 is built from 12 residues. The germline V gene encodes CDR1 KGHSH and CDR2 LQKENI. This CDR3 is CASSPRASKAFF. Here the CDR3 DNA reads TGTGCCAGCTCACCACGGGCCAGCAAAGCTTTCTTT.

This clonotype showed up just a few times. This chain joins TRBV6-2 or TRBV6-3 and TRBJ2-5; D tentatively reads TRBD1 or TRBD2 (5 bases each). Germline V gene data show CDR1 as MNHEY and CDR2 as SVGEGT. This CDR3 comprises 16 residues. V was cut by 5 bases and J by 4 bases, with 20 bases left in between. The CDR3 protein is CASSPQLGLRGETQYF. In nucleotides, the CDR3 is TGTGCCAGCAGTCCCCAGTTGGGGCTTCGGGGAGAGACCCAGTACTTC.

This clonotype was seen a handful of times. The chain uses TRBV5-1 and TRBJ2-7; weak D call: TRBD2 (6 bases). The ends were cut back, 4 bases at V and 7 bases at J, with 15 bases in the middle. Germline CDR1 SGHRS, CDR2 YFSETQ. This CDR3 has 13 amino acids. As DNA, the CDR3 is TGCGCCAGCAGCGACGGGACTCCTCGAGAGCAGTACTTC. This translates into CASSDGTPREQYF.